This T cell receptor (beta chain) was obtained from a study of shared clonotypes between healthy human individuals. Study findings and constraints: Genetic and exposure-history diversity was limited by the few donors.

About this clone: What it binds is not known.

The CDR3 is made up of 15 amino acids. Germline lookup yields CDR1 SEHNR and CDR2 FQNEAQ (reference sequence). The trim removed 1 base at V and 6 bases at J, leaving 4 bases unmatched. Genomic DNA (from each subset) was split evenly across several immunoSEQ plates. In the original analysis: Filtering of immunoSEQ junctional sequences could not match full-length read filtering. The assay was immunoSEQ multiplex PCR, and TCRdb's table has in-frame clones only and misses some. Clone size and V and J calls were adopted from that table, with D and trimming inferred from the DNA. There are 400,000 to 600,000 clones in the sample; 75% to 85% occur only once, and approximately 13% lies in the top ten.

This receptor was obtained from a woman aged 40 to 50 in good health. Some clones in this sample may be carry-over from other donors' samples. Sequencing input: PBMCs. The chain carries TRBV7-9 and TRBJ2-1; 9 nucleotides agree with TRBD2. The CDR3 spells CASSLDLAGFNEQFF. For the CDR3, the DNA is TGTGCCAGCAGCTTAGACCTAGCGGGATTCAATGAGCAGTTCTTC.